The clone carrying this TCR beta chain was seen only a few times. Between the trimmed V and J ends, which lost 2 bases and 1 base, there was a span of 12 bases. Germline V gene sequence: CDR1 SGHRS, CDR2 YFSETQ. There are 15 residues in the CDR3. This specimen comes from a study of T cells after yellow fever vaccination. TCRdb independently ran MiXCR on the 5' RACE reads; one entry per CDR3 protein. This sample has 300,000 to 400,000 distinct CDR3 sequences, with roughly 8.3% found just once. The chain has TRBV5-1 and TRBJ1-1; D is uncertain. This sequence was found in a man aged 18 to 35 who received the YFV17D yellow fever vaccine. Sequenced material: PBMCs, taken about 49 days after the first yellow fever vaccination. The CDR3: CASSLSLISNTEAFF. The DNA of the CDR3 is TGCGCCAGCAGCTTATCACTGATATCGAACACTGAAGCTTTCTTT.